These 20 T cell receptor beta chains were all obtained from the same sample, sequenced in a study of shared clonotypes between healthy human individuals. The protocol was immunoSEQ multiplex PCR, while the TCRdb copy is restricted to in-frame clones and leaves out a portion. This table has around 1.1 million clones, more than 75% appearing once. What was sequenced was memory CD4+ T cells from PBMCs. Sample subset: CD45RA-negative fraction. The source is a man aged 18 to 35 in good health. Some clones in this sample may be carry-over from other donors' samples.

The chain combines TRBV4-3 with TRBJ2-1; possible D gene TRBD2, 5 bases. The CDR3 has 16 residues. With 4 bases removed from V and 0 bases from J, the gap between germline ends came to 13 bases. Germline CDR1 LGHNA, CDR2 YSLEER. The CDR3 loop reads CASSREGPPSYNEQFF. CDR3 nucleotide sequence: TGCGCCAGCAGCCGAGAGGGTCCGCCCTCCTACAATGAGCAGTTCTTC.

This clone was seen just once. CDR3 protein: CASSLGGRRQETQYF. The CDR3 bases are TGTGCCAGCAGCTTGGGAGGCAGACGGCAAGAGACCCAGTACTTC. The genes are TRBV5-5 and TRBJ2-5; D gene unclear. Between the trimmed V and J ends, which lost 0 bases and 2 bases, there was a span of 11 bases. Looked up from germline, CDR1 is SGHKS and CDR2 is YYEKEE (reference sequence). The CDR3 has 15 residues.

The V and J genes are TRBV28 and TRBJ2-3; D is unresolved. Trimming removed 1 base from V and 0 bases from J, with 11 bases in between. The CDR3 spans 16 residues. Germline-derived CDR1 and CDR2 are MDHEN and SYDVKM. The CDR3 region has the DNA TGTGCCAGCAGTTTATTAGTGGAGAGGAGCACAGATACGCAGTATTTT. Translation gives CASSLLVERSTDTQYF. Supplemented by reference TRBV28 and TRBJ2-3, the full variable domain reads DVKVTQSSRYLVKRTGEKVFLECVQDMDHENMFWYRQDPGLGLRLIYFSYDVKMKEKGDIPEGYSVSREKKERFSLILESASTNQTSMYLCASSLLVERSTDTQYFGPGTRLTVL.

The chain recombines TRBV11-2 with TRBJ2-1, with 10 bases matching TRBD2. Germline-derived CDR1 and CDR2 are SGHAT and FQNNGV. The CDR3 length is 17 residues. Trimming at V came to 1 base and at J to 9 bases, leaving 12 bases not matched to a gene. The CDR3 protein is CASSLGLASGSVREQFF. The CDR3 region has the DNA TGTGCCAGCAGCTTAGGATTGGCTAGCGGGAGCGTTCGTGAGCAGTTCTTC.

The chain links TRBV19 to TRBJ2-7, with D tentatively TRBD1 or TRBD2 (5 bases each). Germline lookup yields CDR1 LNHDA and CDR2 SQIVND (reference sequence). V was cut by 6 bases and J by 6 bases, with 21 bases left in between. There are 15 residues in the CDR3. The CDR3: CASRDNLGGDGEQYF. The CDR3 DNA sequence: TGTGCCAGTAGGGACAACCTGGGTGGGGACGGCGAGCAGTACTTC.

The gene calls are TRBV14 and TRBJ2-2; 14 nucleotides line up with TRBD2. V trimming: 4 bases; J trimming: 5 bases; junction bases outside the gene matches: 6. The CDR3 contains 17 residues. Germline CDR1 SGHDN, CDR2 FVKESK. The CDR3 sequence: CASSRRLAGGITGELFF. In DNA, the CDR3 is TGTGCCAGCAGCCGGCGACTAGCGGGAGGGATAACCGGGGAGCTGTTTTTT.

Comment on this clone: It is unclear where the CDR3 begins or ends on the DNA, so no DNA is shown, and the CDR3 is as TCRdb lists it. This chain uses TRBV29-1 with TRBJ2-1; TRBD2, as called in the table, went unchecked against the DNA. Termini included, the CDR3 measures 12 amino acids. CDR1 is SQVTM and CDR2 is ANQGSEA in the germline V gene. This CDR3 is CSVASGSNERFF.

The rearrangement joins TRBV13 to TRBJ1-1; no clear D gene. The CDR3 contains 13 residues. Deletions cut 5 bases from V and 0 bases from J, with 7 bases between. The V gene's germline CDR1 is PRHDT and CDR2 FYEKMQ (reference sequence). CDR3 coding DNA: TGTGCCAGCAGCAAAAAAGTGAACACTGAAGCTTTCTTT. Its translation is CASSKKVNTEAFF. Full variable domain (rest looked up from reference TRBV13 and TRBJ1-1): AAGVIQSPRHLIKEKRETATLKCYPIPRHDTVYWYQQGPGQDPQFLISFYEKMQSDKGSIPDRFSAQQFSDYHSELNMSSLELGDSALYFCASSKKVNTEAFFGQGTRLTVV.

V and J are TRBV5-1 and TRBJ2-7; 8 bases align to TRBD2. Per the germline V gene, CDR1 is SGHRS and CDR2 is YFSETQ. The CDR3 totals 15 residues. The junction had 6 bases not matched to a gene; V was cut back by 2 bases and J by 2 bases. CDR3 bases: TGCGCCAGCAGCTTAAACGGCGGGGGGACCTACGAGCAGTACTTC. Its protein is CASSLNGGGTYEQYF.

This chain joins TRBV7-6 and TRBJ1-5; tentative D call: TRBD1 (5 bases). Germline CDR1 and CDR2: SGHVS and FNYEAQ. CDR3 length: 15 amino acids. V was pared by 1 base and J by 7 bases, with 14 bases between. The CDR3: CASSLVAGKVQPQHF. CDR3 nucleotide sequence: TGTGCCAGCAGCTTAGTCGCAGGGAAGGTCCAGCCCCAGCATTTT.

The V gene is TRBV27, the J gene TRBJ2-7, with TRBD1 matching over 7 bases. The ends lost 5 bases at V and 5 bases at J; junction bases unmatched: 12. The CDR3 contains 15 residues. Germline CDR1 and CDR2: MNHEY and SMNVEV (reference sequence). The CDR3 sequence: CASSPRDSPFNEQYF. The CDR3 nucleotides read TGTGCCAGCAGTCCCCGGGACAGCCCTTTTAACGAGCAGTACTTC.

CDR3 sequence: CASSFSGARTYEQYF. Here the CDR3 DNA reads TGTGCCAGCAGTTTTTCGGGGGCGCGGACCTACGAGCAGTACTTC. The V gene is TRBV27, the J gene TRBJ2-7; the D gene could be TRBD1 or TRBD2 (6 bases each). There are 15 residues in the CDR3. Germline values: CDR1 MNHEY, CDR2 SMNVEV (reference sequence). The germline V and J ends were trimmed by 3 bases and 2 bases, with 14 bases remaining between them.

V and J are TRBV7-3 and TRBJ2-1, with D unresolved. In germline, CDR1 is SGHTA, CDR2 FQGTGA. V lost 5 bases and J 6 bases, leaving 14 bases between the germline ends. This CDR3 has 14 amino acids. CDR3 protein: CASSLEFSTNEQFF. Written as DNA, the CDR3 is TGTGCCAGCAGCCTTGAGTTCTCGACCAATGAGCAGTTCTTC.

As concerns this clone: A read error may be the cause here, since a much bigger clone is one base away. Different DNA sequences within this sample yield the same CDR3. J is TRBJ1-1 and V is TRBV5-6; possibly TRBD1 for D (5 bases). V shed 3 bases and J shed 11 bases, with 17 bases lying between them. The CDR3 runs 13 residues. Germline-derived CDR1 and CDR2 are SGHDT and YYEEEE. CDR3 coding DNA: TGTGCCAGCAGCTACAGGCGAGCAGGGATCGCTTTCTTT. Its translation is CASSYRRAGIAFF.

Concerning this clone itself: This may arise from a read error, as a much more abundant clone is one base away. The chain has TRBV30 and TRBJ1-6; unclear D gene. This CDR3 spans 14 amino acids. Germline CDR1 is GTSNPN and CDR2 is SVGIG (reference sequence). Trimming pared 1 base from V and 3 bases from J, leaving 7 bases between. CDR3 protein: CAWSAHDYNSPLHF. DNA of the CDR3: TGTGCCTGGAGTGCACACGACTATAATTCACCCCTCCACTTT.

The chain has TRBV7-9 and TRBJ2-7; D possibly corresponds to TRBD1 (6 bases). The CDR3 runs to 13 residues. The ends were cut back, 5 bases at V and 5 bases at J, with 13 bases in the middle. CDR1 is SEHNR and CDR2 is FQNEAQ in the germline V gene (reference sequence). The CDR3 here is CASSTYRDNEQYF. In nucleotides, the CDR3 is TGTGCCAGCAGCACCTACCGGGACAACGAGCAGTACTTC.

This chain uses TRBV6-6 with TRBJ1-1, with 8 bases matching TRBD1. Germline-derived CDR1 and CDR2 are MNHNY and SVGAGI (reference sequence). CDR3 length equals 14 residues. V lost 2 bases and J lost 1; bases outside the gene matches: 0. The DNA for the CDR3 is TGTGCCAGCAGTTACCAGGGGGCGAACACTGAAGCTTTCTTT. Its translation is CASSYQGANTEAFF.

The V gene is TRBV29-1, the J gene TRBJ2-7; no clear D. Trimming took 2 bases from V and 6 from J, leaving 8 bases between them. The CDR3 covers 11 residues. Germline lookup yields CDR1 SQVTM and CDR2 ANQGSEA. The CDR3 reads CSVEWGAEQYF. The DNA for the CDR3 is TGCAGCGTTGAATGGGGTGCCGAGCAGTACTTC.

The chain carries TRBV11-2 and TRBJ1-1; 7 bases agree with TRBD1. Losses at the gene ends were 5 bases for V and 6 bases for J; bases not matched to a gene: 9. CDR3 length: 14 amino acids. Germline V CDR1 and CDR2: SGHAT, FQNNGV. CDR3 sequence: CASSLTRGLAEAFF. The CDR3 DNA reads as TGTGCCAGCAGCCTCACCAGGGGGTTGGCTGAAGCTTTCTTT.

A single count supports this clone. The rearrangement joins TRBV28 to TRBJ2-6; D gene unclear. The V end lost 6 bases, the J end lost 1 base, and 13 bases lay between the germline ends. This CDR3 region has 16 residues. Germline values: CDR1 MDHEN, CDR2 SYDVKM. The CDR3 sequence: CASRGRVRSGANVLTF. In DNA, the CDR3 is TGTGCCAGCAGGGGCCGCGTTAGATCTGGGGCCAACGTCCTGACTTTC. The variable domain in full, completed from reference TRBV28 and TRBJ2-6, reads DVKVTQSSRYLVKRTGEKVFLECVQDMDHENMFWYRQDPGLGLRLIYFSYDVKMKEKGDIPEGYSVSREKKERFSLILESASTNQTSMYLCASRGRVRSGANVLTFGAGSRLTVL.